This T cell receptor (beta chain) was documented in a study of T cell repertoires in cytomegalovirus infection. Study details: Use of recently identified HLA-C-restricted and well-studied HLA-B-restricted CMV epitopes was part of the study. Study-wide results and caveats: Ex vivo responses were dominated by HLA-C-restricted CMV-specific TCR beta clonotypes. Identification of carriers of CMV plus the relevant HLA was achieved through cumulative public TCR beta family frequency.

Regarding this clonotype: Its antigen is not known.

V dropped 2 bases and J dropped 5 bases, with 16 bases sitting between them. CDR3 size: 15 residues. Germline CDR1 and CDR2: SQVTM and ANQGSEA. TCRdb passed the reads through MiXCR, listing each CDR3 protein once. This sample has some 920,000 distinct CDR3 sequences, with 31% found just once. Sequences were derived from cultured CD8+ T cells from PBMCs, sampled from culture after CMV antigen stimulation. V and J are TRBV29-1 and TRBJ2-1, with a possible D match to TRBD1 (6 bases). The receptor was derived from a human donor in good health (CMV status not recorded). Some clones in this sample may be carry-over from other donors' samples. CDR3 amino acids: CSVELGGHRDNEQFF. Written as DNA, the CDR3 is TGCAGCGTTGAATTAGGAGGTCACAGGGACAATGAGCAGTTCTTC.